This TCR beta chain was documented in a study of regulatory dendritic cells for organ transplantation. Study-level points and caveats: Mature dendritic cells appeared to drive more memory CD8+ clonal expansion than regulatory ones. Memory CD8+ T cells were the most oligoclonal; naive cells were highly diverse. Resting memory CD8+ T cells held the most alloreactive clonotypes.

Naive CD45RA+ and memory CD45RO+ CD4+ or CD8+ T cells were FACS-sorted. Regarding this clone: Its matching antigen is unknown.

The method was immunoSEQ multiplex PCR; TCRdb's version includes in-frame clones alone and lacks a portion of them. The sample gives 34,000 or so clones, 85% to 90% of which show up once; about 0.063% is in the top ten. The CDR3 sequence is 15 residues long. Germline V gene data show CDR1 as GTSNPN and CDR2 as SVGIG (reference sequence). V trimming: 4 bases; J trimming: 4 bases; junction bases outside the gene matches: 11. The source material was naive CD4+ T cells from blood. Subset here: CD45RA+ naive T cells. This receptor was identified in a human donor in good health. The chain has TRBV30 and TRBJ2-5, with 8 bases matching TRBD1. CDR3 DNA: TGTGCCTGGAACCCAGGACAGGGCGTTGGAGAGACCCAGTACTTC. Residues: CAWNPGQGVGETQYF.